This T cell receptor beta chain was retrieved from a study of OX40 agonist ivuxolimab in advanced cancers. Study-wide findings and caveats: Dosing at 0.1 to 3.0 mg/kg was accompanied by clonal expansion of CD4+ and CD8+ blood T cells by week 6. More expanded clones were seen, on average, in CD8+ T cells than in CD4+.

Using immunoSEQ multiplex PCR, the repertoire was profiled, and TCRdb retains in-frame clones only, with some absent. The data contain tens of thousands of clones, roughly nine tenths of them seen just once; the ten biggest clones take up 2% to 2.5%. The CDR3 spans 14 residues. Germline values: CDR1 SGHRS, CDR2 YFSETQ. The germline V and J ends were trimmed by 0 bases and 0 bases, with 4 bases remaining between them. As for this clone: Its matching antigen is unknown.

This clonotype was sampled from an adult with an advanced solid tumor such as melanoma, head and neck, liver or kidney cancer. This rearrangement joins TRBV5-1 to TRBJ1-3; D gene ambiguous. Sequenced material: CD4+ or CD8+ T cells sorted from blood, taken in a trial of the OX40 agonist ivuxolimab. The chain's CDR3 is CASSLEPSGNTIYF. The CDR3 nucleotides are TGCGCCAGCAGCTTGGAACCCTCTGGAAACACCATATATTTT. Complete variable domain (other parts from reference TRBV5-1 and TRBJ1-3): KAGVTQTPRYLIKTRGQQVTLSCSPISGHRSVSWYQQTPGQGLQFLFEYFSETQRNKGNFPGRFSGRQFSNSRSEMNVSTLELGDSALYLCASSLEPSGNTIYFGEGSWLTVV.